The clone carrying this T cell receptor (beta chain) occurred many times. Its antigen is not identified. The data belong to a study of spatial heterogeneity in lung cancer. V dropped 0 bases and J dropped 7 bases, with 15 bases sitting between them. The length of the CDR3 is 15 residues. The germline V gene has CDR1 LGHDT and CDR2 YNNKEL (reference sequence). Whole-study results and caveats: How many expanded intratumoral alpha and beta TCRs were present tracked the tumor mutation count, which was a count of nonsynonymous mutations.

Via MiXCR, TCRdb re-called the 5' RACE reads, giving one row per CDR3 protein. There are about 20,000 distinct CDR3 sequences in the sample; around 7% occur only once, and around a fifth lies in the top ten. This sample's time point: sample taken at primary tumor resection. This sequence was found in a female donor with early-stage non-small cell lung cancer. The chain has TRBV3-1 and TRBJ1-2, with D possibly TRBD1 on 5 matching bases. The sample was lung tumor tissue, taken at surgery. CDR3 sequence reads: CASSQEGTPRSGYTF. The CDR3 DNA is TGTGCCAGCAGCCAAGAGGGGACCCCGAGGAGTGGCTACACCTTC.